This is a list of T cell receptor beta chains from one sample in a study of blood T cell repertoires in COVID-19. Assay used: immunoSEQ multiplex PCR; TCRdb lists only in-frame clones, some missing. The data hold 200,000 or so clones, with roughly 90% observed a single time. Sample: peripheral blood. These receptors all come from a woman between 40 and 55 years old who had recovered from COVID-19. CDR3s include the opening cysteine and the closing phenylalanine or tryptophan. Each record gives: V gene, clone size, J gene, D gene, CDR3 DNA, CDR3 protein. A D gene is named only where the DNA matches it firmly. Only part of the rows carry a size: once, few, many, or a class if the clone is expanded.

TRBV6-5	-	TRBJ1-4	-	TGTGCCAGCAGTCCAGATGAAAAACTGTTTTTT	CASSPDEKLFF
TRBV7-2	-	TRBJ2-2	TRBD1	TGTGCCAGCAGCAGGACAGGGGTGATCGGGGAGCTGTTTTTT	CASSRTGVIGELFF
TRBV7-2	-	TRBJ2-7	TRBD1	TGTGCCAGCAGCTTAGTAACAGGGGGCAGGTACGAGCAGTACTTC	CASSLVTGGRYEQYF
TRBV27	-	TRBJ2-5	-	TGTGCCAGCAGTTGGTCCAACGAGGGGACCCAGTACTTC	CASSWSNEGTQYF
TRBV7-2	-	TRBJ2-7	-	TGTGCCAGCAGATCCCTCTACGAGCAGTACTTC	CASRSLYEQYF
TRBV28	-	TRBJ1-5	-	TGTGCCAGCAGTTCTCTTGGCCCTGCCGGGAGCAATCAGCCCCAGCATTTT	CASSSLGPAGSNQPQHF
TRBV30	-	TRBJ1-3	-	TGTGCCTGGAGTGTAGGGGGTGGAAACACCATATATTTT	CAWSVGGGNTIYF
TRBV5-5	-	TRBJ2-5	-	TGTGCCAGCAGCAACACAGGGCTCCCCCAAGAGACCCAGTACTTC	CASSNTGLPQETQYF
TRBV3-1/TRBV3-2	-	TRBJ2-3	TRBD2	TGTGCCAGCAGCCAAGATTCTGGGACTAGTGTCACAGATACGCAGTATTTT	CASSQDSGTSVTDTQYF
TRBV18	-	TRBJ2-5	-	TGTGCCAGCTCACCGCCGGGGGATGGGGGAGAGACCCAGTACTTC	CASSPPGDGGETQYF
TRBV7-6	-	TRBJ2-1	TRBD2	TGTGCCAGCAGCTTAGCTAGGACTAGCGGAAACAATGAGCAGTTCTTC	CASSLARTSGNNEQFF
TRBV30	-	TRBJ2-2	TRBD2	TGTGCCTGGAGTCTCCTAGCGGGAGTCCCCGGGGAGCTGTTTTTT	CAWSLLAGVPGELFF
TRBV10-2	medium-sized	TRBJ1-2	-	TGCGCCACCTCGGGAGGCGGGACCGCTAACTATGGCTACACCTTC	CATSGGGTANYGYTF
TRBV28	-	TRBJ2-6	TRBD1	TGTGCCAGCAGTGGGACAGGCCCCTCTGGGGCCAACGTCCTGACTTTC	CASSGTGPSGANVLTF
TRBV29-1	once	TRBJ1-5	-	TGCAGCGTGGCTCAAGGGGATAGCAATCAGCCCCAGCATTTT	CSVAQGDSNQPQHF
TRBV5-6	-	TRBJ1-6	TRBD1	TGTGCCAGCAGCTACGGACAGGGAGTTAATTCACCCCTCCACTTT	CASSYGQGVNSPLHF
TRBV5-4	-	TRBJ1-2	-	TGTGCCAGCAGCTTGGACAGTACTAACTATGGCTACACCTTC	CASSLDSTNYGYTF
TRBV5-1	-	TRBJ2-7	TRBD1	TGCGCCAGCAGCGTTGGTTATGGACAGGGAACGGGAGAGCAGTACTTC	CASSVGYGQGTGEQYF
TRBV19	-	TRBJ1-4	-	TGTGCCAGTAGCACCGGGCCCGGGGGGCTTAATGAAAAACTGTTTTTT	CASSTGPGGLNEKLFF
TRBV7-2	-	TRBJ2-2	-	TGTGCCAGCAGCTTATTGAACAGAGCGAACACCGGGGAGCTGTTTTTT	CASSLLNRANTGELFF
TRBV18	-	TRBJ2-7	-	TGTGCCAGCTCACAAAAAGCAGGGTACTACGAGCAGTACTTC	CASSQKAGYYEQYF
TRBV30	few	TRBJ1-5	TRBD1	TGTGCCTGGAGTCTACGGGACAGGCGGAATCAGCCCCAGCATTTT	CAWSLRDRRNQPQHF
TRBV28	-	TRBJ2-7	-	TGTGCCAGCAGTTCCAATAAAAGACACCACTCCTACGAGCAGTACTTC	CASSSNKRHHSYEQYF
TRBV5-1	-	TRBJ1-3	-	TGCGCCAGCAGTCAACAGGGTTTTGGAAACACCATATATTTT	CASSQQGFGNTIYF
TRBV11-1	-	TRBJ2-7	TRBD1	TGTGCCAGCAGACGGACAGGGGCCTACGAGCAGTACTTC	CASRRTGAYEQYF
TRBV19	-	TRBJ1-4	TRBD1	TGTGCCAGTAGTAGGGGACAGGCCTCTAATGAAAAACTGTTTTTT	CASSRGQASNEKLFF
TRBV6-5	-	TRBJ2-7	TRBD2	TGTGCCAGCAGTTCGGCCAGCGGGAGGGGATCCTACGAGCAGTACTTC	CASSSASGRGSYEQYF
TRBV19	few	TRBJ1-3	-	TGTGCCAGTAGTAATCCCCGGGGGACCAGCTCTGGAAACACCATATATTTT	CASSNPRGTSSGNTIYF
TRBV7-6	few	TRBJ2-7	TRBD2	TGTGCCAGCAGCTTGGGACTAGCGGGGAGCTCCCACGAGCAGTACTTC	CASSLGLAGSSHEQYF
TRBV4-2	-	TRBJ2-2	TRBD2	TGTGCCAGCAGCCAAGAAGTCACGGCTAGCGGGCGGTACACCGGGGAGCTGTTTTTT	CASSQEVTASGRYTGELFF
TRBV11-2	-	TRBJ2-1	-	TGTGCCAGCAGCACAGACCCCAGGGATTCAGAGCAGTTCTTC	CASSTDPRDSEQFF
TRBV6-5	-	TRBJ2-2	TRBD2	TGTGCCAGCTCCCTTAAGTGGGAGGGCACCGGGGAGCTGTTTTTT	CASSLKWEGTGELFF
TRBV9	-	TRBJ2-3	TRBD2	TGTGCCAGCGCGACGGGAGGGCCCACAGATACGCAGTATTTT	CASATGGPTDTQYF
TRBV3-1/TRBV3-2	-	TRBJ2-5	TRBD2	TGTGCCAGCAGCCAAGGGCTAGCGGGAGATTGGGAGACCCAGTACTTC	CASSQGLAGDWETQYF
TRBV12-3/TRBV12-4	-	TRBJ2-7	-	TGTGCCAGCAGGGGGCGGACAAAAGAAGAGCAGTACTTC	CASRGRTKEEQYF
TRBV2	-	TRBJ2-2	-	TGTGCCAGCAGTATACAGGGAATGGGGAACACCGGGGAGCTGTTTTTT	CASSIQGMGNTGELFF
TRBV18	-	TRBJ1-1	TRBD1	TGTGCCAGCTCACGACCTGACAGGGCAAACACTGAAGCTTTCTTT	CASSRPDRANTEAFF
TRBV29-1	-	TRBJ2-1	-	TGCAGCCCGGGGCGGAACTCCTACAATGAGCAGTTCTTC	CSPGRNSYNEQFF
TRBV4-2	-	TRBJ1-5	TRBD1	TGTGCCAGCAGCAACAACAGGGGAGGTCAGCCCCAGCATTTT	CASSNNRGGQPQHF
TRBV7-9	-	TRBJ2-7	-	TGTGCCAGCAGCTTAGCCCAGGGGCCCTACGAGCAGTACTTC	CASSLAQGPYEQYF
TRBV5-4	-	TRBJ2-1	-	TGTGCCAGCAGCTTGCTAATATTTGGTTTAAGGCGGGACGACAATGAGCAGTTCTTC	CASSLLIFGLRRDDNEQFF
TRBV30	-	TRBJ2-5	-	TGTGCCTGGAGTAAGGACTCACAAGAGACCCAGTACTTC	CAWSKDSQETQYF
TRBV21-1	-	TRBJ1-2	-	TGTGCCAGCAGCAACGGGACCACAGGGTTGCGCGGTGGCTACACCTTC	CASSNGTTGLRGGYTF
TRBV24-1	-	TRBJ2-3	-	TGTGCCACCAGTGATGCCTCAAGGACTAGCACAGATACGCAGTATTTT	CATSDASRTSTDTQYF
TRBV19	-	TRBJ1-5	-	TGTGCCAGTAGTATGGTAGGACTCCTTAATCAGCCCCAGCATTTT	CASSMVGLLNQPQHF
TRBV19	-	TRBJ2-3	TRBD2	TGTGCCAGTAGTATAGGGGGACTAGCGGGCGGGACAGATACGCAGTATTTT	CASSIGGLAGGTDTQYF
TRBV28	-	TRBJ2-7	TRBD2	TGTGCCAGCAGTTTATCCGGCGGGAGGCCTTTGGTTTACGAGCAGTACTTC	CASSLSGGRPLVYEQYF
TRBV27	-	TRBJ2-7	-	TGTGCCAGCAGCACCGGCGGACAGTTCTACGAGCAGTACTTC	CASSTGGQFYEQYF